The present T cell receptor beta chain was sequenced within a study of blood T cells in healthy people across ages. Alongside a J-beta primer mix, a sample-barcoded 5' primer served in a second PCR lasting roughly 7 to 11 cycles. Each cDNA molecule received a tag from a template-switch adaptor that had 12 random nucleotides. TCRdb ran MiXCR on the 5' RACE reads and lists one entry per CDR3 protein. The table lists around 1,000,000 distinct CDR3 sequences, approximately 25% of them singletons. In germline, CDR1 is LGHNT, CDR2 FRNRAP. CDR3 length: 13 residues. V was clipped by 7 bases and J by 4 bases, with 11 bases between them. The sample was also reused in another study, on T cells of mothers and their children.

The sequenced sample was blood. The genes are TRBV12-5 and TRBJ1-5; D is unclear. The TCR comes from a girl aged 2 to 9 in good health. The CDR3 protein is CASALGGNQPQHF. CDR3 coding DNA: TGTGCTAGTGCCCTAGGAGGGAATCAGCCCCAGCATTTT.